What follows describes a single T cell receptor beta chain. This clonotype has a count of ten or more. The antigen it binds to is not known. Nothing much larger sits one base from this clone, and base qualities are not available. The sample originates from a study of human T cells and chemical hapten exposure (dated by TCRdb to the early 2020s). Concerning the study at large: Libraries were pooled for sequencing, and variation in per-sample TCR yields was attributed mainly to small differences in library volumes within the pool. The study tracked peripheral blood TCR repertoire changes in vivo during primary and secondary sensitization to the hapten diphenylcyclopropenone (DPC) in alopecia patients. For every blood RNA sample, sequencing covered both the TCR alpha and TCR beta chains. Results the study describes overall, beyond this receptor: After repeated subsampling, the strength of the expansion versus patch-test correlation and the threshold at which it became significant changed. DPC sensitization did not change the number of TCRs with a frequency above 1 in 1000, and there was no evidence of changes in global repertoire structure.

Total RNA was isolated from unfractionated whole blood collected in Tempus Blood RNA tubes. As TCR sequencing controls, several healthy volunteers were used, with blood taken at day 0, 2 weeks and 6 weeks. Cut back by 3 bases and 0 bases, the V and J ends lie 9 bases apart. CDR1 and CDR2, looked up from the germline V gene, are SQVTM and ANQGSEA. The CDR3 numbers 13 residues from cysteine through phenylalanine. This entry keeps only the CDR3 DNA: 39 bases, framed from base 1. Library preparation was by 5' RACE. TCRdb shows the sequencer as Illumina MiSeq. Library preparation attached unique molecular identifiers to individual cDNA molecules for quantitative, reproducible TCR counting. The authors' pipeline ran thus. Samples had a median of roughly 98,000 TCRs, with a range from roughly 23,224 to 700,000. The Decombinator software suite was used to annotate V, J and CDR3 in the TCR reads. For the PS versus PT1 abundance plots, all samples were subsampled to the same number of TCRs (28,000). TCRs were defined as expanded if absent before sensitization and observed at least eight times at the 2-week time point. The raw public data were reprocessed by TCRdb itself: fastp quality trimming at Q25, MiXCR clonotype calling, in-frame beta chains only. Identical CDR3 proteins give one entry, which carries the most common genes and DNA. These V and J calls are TCRdb output, not the study's own analysis. Counted in this sample were some 150,000 distinct CDR3 sequences; 4.1% of them appeared once. The ten largest clones capture over 1.1% of the sample.

The receptor chain draws on TRBV29-1 and TRBJ2-7; no D gene call is confident. The receptor comes from a female donor in good health. The bases are TGCAGCGTTGATATCGGTGACTCCTACGAGCAGTACTTC. This encodes CSVDIGDSYEQYF.